This T cell receptor beta chain was retrieved from a study of T-cell memory formation after mild COVID-19. Study-wide background: Most TCR clusters belonged to a single donor. General study results and limits: A second wave expanding day 15 to 37 was CD4+-biased; contracting clones were balanced.

Constant-segment primers were used for 5'RACE, and the resulting TCR alpha and TCR beta cDNA libraries carried sample barcodes and UMIs. TCRdb independently ran MiXCR on the 5' RACE reads; one entry per CDR3 protein. The sample carries 100,000 to 120,000 distinct CDR3 sequences, roughly 20% recorded once. V shed 3 bases, J shed 3 bases, and the junction held 10 bases outside the gene matches. This CDR3 has 17 amino acids. Points on this clonotype: Its antigen is unidentified.

The sample comprised PBMCs or a T cell subset sorted from them (not recorded which). This TCR was recovered from a man in his late teens or twenties who had mild COVID-19 (a few samples of this study predate the infection). Cell type and time point are not known. The chain links TRBV12-3 or TRBV12-4 to TRBJ2-3; 9 positions match TRBD2. CDR3 loop: CASSLRTSAIGTDTQYF. In nucleotides, the CDR3 is TGTGCCAGCAGTTTGCGGACTAGCGCGATAGGTACAGATACGCAGTATTTT.